The 25 T cell receptor beta chains in this list originate from one sample, sequenced in a study of cytomegalovirus exposure and HLA in healthy donors. The PCR had 60 Vbeta and 13 Jbeta primers. This table comes from immunoSEQ multiplex PCR, and its TCRdb copy is limited to in-frame clones, with some not included. The sample holds tens of thousands of clones, 70% to 80% seen once. The sample taken for sequencing was PBMCs. The receptors come from a woman between 40 and 55 years old in good health and CMV-seropositive.

Within the sample, this clone is large. The CDR3 here is CASSESSLQFF. CDR3 DNA: TGTGCCAGCAGTGAAAGTAGCCTCCAGTTCTTC. The chain is built from TRBV6-1 and TRBJ2-1; D is undetermined. Trimming cost V 2 bases and J 13 bases, with 9 bases left between them. This CDR3 contains 11 residues. Germline loops: CDR1 MNHNS, CDR2 SASEGT.

The chain joins TRBV7-6 to TRBJ2-1; D perhaps matches TRBD1 (6 bases). Trimming removed 6 bases at V and 3 bases at J, with 24 bases between. Germline values: CDR1 SGHVS, CDR2 FNYEAQ. This CDR3 contains 18 residues. The CDR3 DNA is TGTGCCAGCAGTCACGACCAGGGGCCCGCACCGGGCTACAATGAGCAGTTCTTC. It specifies CASSHDQGPAPGYNEQFF.

The J gene is TRBJ1-1, the V gene TRBV5-1; TRBD1 matches 9 bases. The CDR3 contains 15 residues. The junction had 4 bases not matched to a gene; V was cut back by 3 bases and J by 1 base. In germline, CDR1 is SGHRS, CDR2 YFSETQ. This CDR3 is CASSWGQGGNTEAFF. CDR3 sequence (DNA): TGCGCCAGCAGCTGGGGACAGGGCGGGAACACTGAAGCTTTCTTT.

The chain carries TRBV30 and TRBJ1-1; TRBD1 might be the D (5 bases). Trimming took 1 base from V and 6 from J, leaving 12 bases between them. The CDR3 extends over 13 amino acids. Germline V gene lookup returns CDR1 GTSNPN and CDR2 SVGIG (reference sequence). CDR3 DNA sequence: TGTGCCTGGAGTGCCGGGGGGTTCGCTGAAGCTTTCTTT. It specifies CAWSAGGFAEAFF.

Here the CDR3 DNA reads TGCGCCAGCAGAAATATCCTCCGGGACAGGGACCATGAGCAGTTCTTC. Protein: CASRNILRDRDHEQFF. The gene calls are TRBV5-1 and TRBJ2-1, with 9 bases identical to TRBD1. Trimming removed 5 bases from V and 8 bases from J; junction bases left unmatched: 14. This CDR3 region has 16 residues. Germline loops: CDR1 SGHRS, CDR2 YFSETQ.

The V gene is TRBV2, the J gene TRBJ2-7, with TRBD1 identical over 7 bases. The junction had 5 bases not matched to a gene; V was cut back by 7 bases and J by 2 bases. The CDR3 totals 13 residues. Germline values: CDR1 SNHLY, CDR2 FYNNEI. The CDR3 sequence: CASITTGTYEQYF. Here the CDR3 DNA reads TGTGCCAGCATTACGACAGGGACCTACGAGCAGTACTTC.

This clone was counted a single time. V is TRBV19 and J is TRBJ2-5; TRBD2 aligns across 12 bases. V lost 5 bases to trimming and J lost 4 bases; unmatched junction nucleotides: 5. This CDR3 spans 15 amino acids. The V gene's germline CDR1 is LNHDA and CDR2 SQIVND (reference sequence). The CDR3 loop is CASSPELAGGETQYF. For the CDR3, the DNA is TGTGCCAGTAGTCCTGAACTAGCGGGAGGAGAGACCCAGTACTTC. Complete variable domain (other parts from reference TRBV19 and TRBJ2-5): DGGITQSPKYLFRKEGQNVTLSCEQNLNHDAMYWYRQDPGQGLRLIYYSQIVNDFQKGDIAEGYSVSREKKESFPLTVTSAQKNPTAFYLCASSPELAGGETQYFGPGTRLLVL.

The CDR3 sequence: CASSGRGSTGELFF. DNA of the CDR3: TGCGCCAGCAGTGGAAGGGGAAGCACCGGGGAGCTGTTTTTT. The chain combines TRBV10-2 with TRBJ2-2, with D possibly TRBD1 on 5 matching bases. The length of the CDR3 is 14 residues. V gave up 4 bases and J gave up 4 bases, with 10 bases separating them. CDR1 and CDR2 from the germline V gene are WSHSY and SAAADI.

This chain links TRBV11-2 with TRBJ2-7; 9 bases are shared with TRBD2. Germline assignment: CDR1 SGHAT and CDR2 FQNNGV. The CDR3 is made up of 16 amino acids. V gave up 5 bases and J gave up 1 base; unmatched junction bases: 9. CDR3 loop: CASSPGRAGGSYEQYF. CDR3 DNA sequence: TGTGCCAGCAGCCCAGGAAGAGCGGGGGGATCCTACGAGCAGTACTTC.

This sequence joins TRBV27 and TRBJ2-1, with TRBD2 identical over 9 bases. The germline V gene has CDR1 MNHEY and CDR2 SMNVEV (reference sequence). Trimming cost V 5 bases and J 4 bases; bases outside gene matches: 12. The CDR3 runs to 17 residues. CDR3 coding DNA: TGTGCCAGCAGTCGGCCGGGTTTGGCGGGAGGGTACAATGAGCAGTTCTTC. This translates into CASSRPGLAGGYNEQFF.

This clone was seen only a few times. The chain joins TRBV11-2 to TRBJ2-7; tentative D call: TRBD2 (5 bases). The V and J ends lost 3 bases and 3 bases respectively, with 6 bases between them. Germline V CDR1 and CDR2: SGHAT, FQNNGV. This CDR3 comprises 12 residues. CDR3 coding DNA: TGTGCCAGCAGCTTTGGAGGCTACGAGCAGTACTTC. It is translated as CASSFGGYEQYF.

This clone turned up a few times. The chain has TRBV10-2 and TRBJ2-7; D perhaps matches TRBD1 (5 bases). Trimming removed 6 bases from V and 6 bases from J, with 18 bases in between. The CDR3 runs 14 residues. Germline lookup yields CDR1 WSHSY and CDR2 SAAADI. In DNA form, the CDR3 reads TGCGCCAGCAGACAAGGCAGGGTTTTAATCGAGCAGTACTTC. It encodes CASRQGRVLIEQYF.

The rearrangement links TRBV4-3 to TRBJ2-7, with a possible D match to TRBD1 (5 bases). This CDR3 has 16 amino acids. Trimming cost V 0 bases and J 3 bases, with 15 bases left between them. Germline values: CDR1 LGHNA, CDR2 YSLEER. In DNA, the CDR3 is TGCGCCAGCAGCCAAGAGCGTTTGGGCAGGGTCTACGAGCAGTACTTC. It yields the protein CASSQERLGRVYEQYF.

The gene calls are TRBV6-5 and TRBJ1-1, with 7 bases fitting TRBD1. The CDR3 consists of 13 residues. The J segment lost 7 bases and the V segment lost 2 bases, leaving 4 bases of the junction unmatched. Germline CDR1 and CDR2: MNHEY and SVGAGI. The CDR3 sequence is CASSYGTDYEAFF. The CDR3 DNA is TGTGCCAGCAGTTACGGGACAGATTATGAAGCTTTCTTT.

Only a few counts were recorded for this clone. The V gene is TRBV14, the J gene TRBJ2-7, with a possible D match to TRBD2 (5 bases). CDR3 length: 15 residues. V lost 5 bases, J lost 4 bases, and 18 bases lay in between. CDR1 is SGHDN and CDR2 is FVKESK in the germline V gene. CDR3: CASSDQGGIIYEQYF. In DNA, the CDR3 is TGTGCCAGCAGCGATCAAGGAGGTATAATATACGAGCAGTACTTC.

The rearrangement links TRBV13 to TRBJ1-4, with a weak D call TRBD1 (6 bases). The CDR3 spans 15 residues. Germline V gene data show CDR1 as PRHDT and CDR2 as FYEKMQ (reference sequence). Trimming pared 0 bases from V and 7 bases from J, leaving 12 bases between. The CDR3 loop is CASSLGGGLSEKLFF. The DNA for the CDR3 is TGTGCCAGCAGCTTAGGAGGGGGTTTATCTGAAAAACTGTTTTTT.

This chain connects TRBV4-3 to TRBJ2-2; 7 bases fit TRBD2. From germline, CDR1 is LGHNA and CDR2 YSLEER. V was clipped by 4 bases and J by 7 bases; unmatched bases: 6. This CDR3 comprises 14 residues. The CDR3 bases are TGCGCCAGCAGCCGAGAACTAGCGCGCGGGGAGCTGTTTTTT. This gives the protein CASSRELARGELFF.

This clone has only one observation. The rearrangement links TRBV18 to TRBJ2-3; D unclear. The V end lost 1 base, the J end lost 4 bases, and 9 bases lay between the germline ends. This CDR3 has 14 amino acids. Germline CDR1 reads KGHSH; CDR2 reads LQKENI. The CDR3 reads CASSPLPVADTQYF. The CDR3 nucleotides are TGTGCCAGCTCACCACTACCGGTCGCAGATACGCAGTATTTT.

This clone was detected only a few times. This chain uses TRBV19 with TRBJ2-3; TRBD2 matches 7 bases. CDR1 and CDR2 from the germline V gene are LNHDA and SQIVND (reference sequence). The junction had 4 bases not matched to a gene; V was cut back by 11 bases and J by 2 bases. The CDR3 runs 12 residues. The CDR3 sequence is CACRDYTDTQYF. Here the CDR3 DNA reads TGTGCCTGCCGGGACTACACAGATACGCAGTATTTT.

The chain joins TRBV19 to TRBJ1-5, with D maybe TRBD1 (6 bases). Germline V gene lookup returns CDR1 LNHDA and CDR2 SQIVND (reference sequence). With 7 bases removed from V and 4 bases from J, the gap between germline ends came to 20 bases. The CDR3 loop spans 16 amino acids. CDR3 residues: CASNPYNGQKNQPQHF. The CDR3 DNA reads TGTGCCAGTAACCCTTATAACGGACAGAAAAATCAGCCCCAGCATTTT.

This clone was seen just once. The rearrangement uses TRBV6-1 and TRBJ1-1, with no clear D. Per germline, CDR1 MNHNS and CDR2 SASEGT. Trimming pared 4 bases from V and 0 bases from J, leaving 9 bases between. The CDR3 has 14 residues. The CDR3 nucleotides read TGTGCCAGCAGTGTTACAGAAATGAACACTGAAGCTTTCTTT. Protein product: CASSVTEMNTEAFF.

The chain is built from TRBV7-9 and TRBJ2-7, with a possible D match to TRBD1 (6 bases). The CDR3 is 12 residues long. Germline V CDR1 and CDR2: SEHNR, FQNEAQ (reference sequence). Trimming pared 7 bases from V and 6 bases from J, leaving 13 bases between. The DNA for the CDR3 is TGTGCCAGCACCGCCCAGGGGTCCGAGCAGTACTTC. This gives the protein CASTAQGSEQYF.

The CDR3 DNA sequence: TGTGCCAGCAGCCTTGCCGGGACAGGGGGCTACGAGCAGTACTTC. This encodes CASSLAGTGGYEQYF. The gene calls are TRBV5-5 and TRBJ2-7; 11 bases match TRBD1. The CDR3 is 15 amino acids. CDR1 is SGHKS and CDR2 is YYEKEE in the germline V gene (reference sequence). V trimming: 4 bases; J trimming: 3 bases; junction bases outside the gene matches: 6.

This sequence joins TRBV6-5 and TRBJ1-6, with D maybe TRBD1 (5 bases). Trimming pared 4 bases from V and 3 bases from J, leaving 13 bases between. CDR3 length: 16 residues. The germline V gene has CDR1 MNHEY and CDR2 SVGAGI. The CDR3 DNA follows: TGTGCCAGCAGTTCCGGGACTCTAAGCTATAATTCACCCCTCCACTTT. The encoded protein is CASSSGTLSYNSPLHF.

The chain uses TRBV7-2 and TRBJ2-7; 8 nucleotides agree with TRBD2. Germline V gene lookup returns CDR1 SGHTA and CDR2 FQGNSA. The J segment lost 0 bases and the V segment lost 3 bases, leaving 7 bases of the junction unmatched. The length of the CDR3 is 16 residues. CDR3 in amino acids: CASSLAGGSSSYEQYF. Written as DNA, the CDR3 is TGTGCCAGCAGCTTGGCGGGGGGTTCGAGCTCCTACGAGCAGTACTTC.